This TCR beta chain is drawn from a study of OX40 agonist ivuxolimab in advanced cancers. Per germline, CDR1 MNHNY and CDR2 SVGAGI (reference sequence). The CDR3 has 13 residues. Trimming took off 8 bases at V and 0 bases at J, with 11 bases between the two ends. Data came from immunoSEQ multiplex PCR; TCRdb stores just in-frame clones and leaves some out. The repertoire holds around 31,000 clones, with 70% to 90% as singletons. This specimen consisted of CD4+ or CD8+ T cells sorted from blood, obtained in a trial of the OX40 agonist ivuxolimab. This receptor was obtained from an adult with an advanced solid tumor such as melanoma, head and neck, liver or kidney cancer. This chain uses TRBV6-6 with TRBJ2-7; a possible D gene is TRBD1 (5 bases). This CDR3 reads CASADDSSYEQYF. The DNA of the CDR3 is TGTGCCAGCGCTGACGACAGCTCCTACGAGCAGTACTTC.